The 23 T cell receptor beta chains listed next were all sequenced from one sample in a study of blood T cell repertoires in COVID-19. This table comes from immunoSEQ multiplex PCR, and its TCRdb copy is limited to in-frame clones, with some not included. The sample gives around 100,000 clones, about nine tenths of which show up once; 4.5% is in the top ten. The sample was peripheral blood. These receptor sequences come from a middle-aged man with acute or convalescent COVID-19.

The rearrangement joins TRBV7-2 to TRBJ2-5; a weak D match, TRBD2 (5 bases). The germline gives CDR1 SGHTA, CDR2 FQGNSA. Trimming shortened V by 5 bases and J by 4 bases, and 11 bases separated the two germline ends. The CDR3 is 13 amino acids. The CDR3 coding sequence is TGTGCCAGCAGCCTTCGACTAAGAGAGACCCAGTACTTC. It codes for CASSLRLRETQYF.

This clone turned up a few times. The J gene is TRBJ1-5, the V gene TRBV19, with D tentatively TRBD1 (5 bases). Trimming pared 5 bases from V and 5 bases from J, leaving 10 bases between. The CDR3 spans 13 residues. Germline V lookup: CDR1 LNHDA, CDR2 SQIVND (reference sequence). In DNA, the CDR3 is TGTGCCAGTAGTCTCAGGGCAGATCAGCCCCAGCATTTT. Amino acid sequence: CASSLRADQPQHF. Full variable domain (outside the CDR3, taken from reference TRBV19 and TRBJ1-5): DGGITQSPKYLFRKEGQNVTLSCEQNLNHDAMYWYRQDPGQGLRLIYYSQIVNDFQKGDIAEGYSVSREKKESFPLTVTSAQKNPTAFYLCASSLRADQPQHFGDGTRLSIL.

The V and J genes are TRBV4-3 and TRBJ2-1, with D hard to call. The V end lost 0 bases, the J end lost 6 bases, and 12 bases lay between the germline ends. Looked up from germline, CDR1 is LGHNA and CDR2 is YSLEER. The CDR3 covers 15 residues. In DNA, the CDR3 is TGCGCCAGCAGCCAAGAGCGTAGCCGCCGCAATGAGCAGTTCTTC. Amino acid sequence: CASSQERSRRNEQFF.

The CDR3 DNA is TGCAGCGTTGAACCAGGGGCCGGGGGCTACACCTTC. Residues: CSVEPGAGGYTF. The gene calls are TRBV29-1 and TRBJ1-2; D may be TRBD1 (6 bases). The V gene's germline CDR1 is SQVTM and CDR2 ANQGSEA. Deletions cut 2 bases from V and 8 bases from J, with 12 bases between. The CDR3 is 12 amino acids.

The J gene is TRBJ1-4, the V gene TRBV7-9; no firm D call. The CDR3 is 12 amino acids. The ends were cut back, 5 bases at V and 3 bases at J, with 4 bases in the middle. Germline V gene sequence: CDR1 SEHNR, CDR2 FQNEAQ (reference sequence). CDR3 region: CASSLSNEKLFF. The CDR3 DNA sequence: TGTGCCAGCAGCCTATCTAATGAAAAACTGTTTTTT. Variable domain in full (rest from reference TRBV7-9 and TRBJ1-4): DTGVSQNPRHKITKRGQNVTFRCDPISEHNRLYWYRQTLGQGPEFLTYFQNEAQLEKSRLLSDRFSAERPKGSFSTLEIQRTEQGDSAMYLCASSLSNEKLFFGSGTQLSVL.

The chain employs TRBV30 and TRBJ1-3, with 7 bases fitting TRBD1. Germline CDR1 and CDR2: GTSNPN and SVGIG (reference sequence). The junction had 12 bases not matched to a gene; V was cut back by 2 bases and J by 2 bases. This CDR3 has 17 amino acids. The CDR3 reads CAWSRVAGQPTGNTIYF. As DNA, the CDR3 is TGTGCCTGGAGTCGAGTGGCGGGACAGCCAACTGGAAACACCATATATTTT.

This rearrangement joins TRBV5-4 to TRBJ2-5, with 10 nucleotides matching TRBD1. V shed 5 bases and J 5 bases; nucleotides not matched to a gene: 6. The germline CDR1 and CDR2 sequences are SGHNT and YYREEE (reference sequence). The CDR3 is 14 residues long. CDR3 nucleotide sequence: TGTGCCAGCAGGCAACGACAGGGGGCCGAGACCCAGTACTTC. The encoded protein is CASRQRQGAETQYF.

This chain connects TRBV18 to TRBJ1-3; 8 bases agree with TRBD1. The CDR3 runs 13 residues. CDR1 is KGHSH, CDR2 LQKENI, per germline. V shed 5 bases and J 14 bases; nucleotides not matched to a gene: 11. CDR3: CASSSTGADGVYF. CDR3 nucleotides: TGTGCCAGCTCATCGACAGGGGCCGACGGCGTATATTTT.

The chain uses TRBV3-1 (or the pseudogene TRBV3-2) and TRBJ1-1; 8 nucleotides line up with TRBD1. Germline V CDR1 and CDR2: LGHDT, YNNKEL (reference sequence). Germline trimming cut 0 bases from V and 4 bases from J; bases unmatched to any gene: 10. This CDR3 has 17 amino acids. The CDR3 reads CASSQEGPGGWGTEAFF. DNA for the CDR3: TGTGCCAGCAGCCAAGAGGGTCCAGGGGGCTGGGGCACTGAAGCTTTCTTT.

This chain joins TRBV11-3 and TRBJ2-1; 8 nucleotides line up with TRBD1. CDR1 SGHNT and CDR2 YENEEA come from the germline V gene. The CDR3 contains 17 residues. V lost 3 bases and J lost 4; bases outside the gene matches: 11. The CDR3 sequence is CASSFRFGGTGYNEQFF. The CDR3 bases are TGTGCCAGCAGCTTTAGGTTTGGGGGGACAGGTTACAATGAGCAGTTCTTC.

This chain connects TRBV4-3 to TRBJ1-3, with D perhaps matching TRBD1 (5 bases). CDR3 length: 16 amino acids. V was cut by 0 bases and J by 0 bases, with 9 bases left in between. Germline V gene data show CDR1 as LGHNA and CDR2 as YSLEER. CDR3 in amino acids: CASSQDIGGSGNTIYF. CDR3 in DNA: TGCGCCAGCAGCCAAGATATCGGGGGCTCTGGAAACACCATATATTTT.

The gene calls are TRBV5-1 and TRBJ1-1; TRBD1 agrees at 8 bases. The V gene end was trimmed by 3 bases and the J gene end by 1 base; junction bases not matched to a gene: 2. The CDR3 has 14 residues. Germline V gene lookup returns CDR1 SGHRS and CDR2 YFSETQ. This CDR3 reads CASSWTGTNTEAFF. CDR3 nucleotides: TGCGCCAGCAGCTGGACAGGGACGAACACTGAAGCTTTCTTT.

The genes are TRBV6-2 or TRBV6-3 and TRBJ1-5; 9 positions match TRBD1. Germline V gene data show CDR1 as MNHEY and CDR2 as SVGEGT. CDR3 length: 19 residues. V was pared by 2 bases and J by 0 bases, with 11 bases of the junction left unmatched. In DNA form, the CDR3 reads TGTGCCAGCAGTTACCGACCGGGACAGGGCCAATATAGCAATCAGCCCCAGCATTTT. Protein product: CASSYRPGQGQYSNQPQHF.

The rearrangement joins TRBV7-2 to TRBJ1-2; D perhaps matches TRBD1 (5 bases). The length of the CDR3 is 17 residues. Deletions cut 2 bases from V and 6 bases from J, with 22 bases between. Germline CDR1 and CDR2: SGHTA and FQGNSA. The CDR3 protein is CASSLNTDSEHYHGYTF. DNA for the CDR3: TGTGCCAGCAGCTTAAACACTGACAGTGAGCACTATCATGGCTACACCTTC.

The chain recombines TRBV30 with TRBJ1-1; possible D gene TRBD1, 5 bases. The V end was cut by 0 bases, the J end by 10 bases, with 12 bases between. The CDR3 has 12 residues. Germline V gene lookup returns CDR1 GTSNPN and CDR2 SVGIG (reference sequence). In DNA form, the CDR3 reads TGTGCCTGGAGTGTAAAGGGGTGGTCAGCTTTCTTT. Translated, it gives CAWSVKGWSAFF.

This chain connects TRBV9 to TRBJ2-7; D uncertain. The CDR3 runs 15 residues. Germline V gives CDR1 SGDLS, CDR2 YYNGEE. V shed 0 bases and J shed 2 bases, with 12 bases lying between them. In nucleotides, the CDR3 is TGTGCCAGCAGCGTAGGGAGTGTCGGAACCTACGAGCAGTACTTC. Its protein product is CASSVGSVGTYEQYF.

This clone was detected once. For the CDR3, the DNA is TGTGCCAGTAGTATAGGTGACAGGGGAGTAAATGTGGCTGAAGCTTTCTTT. Its translation: CASSIGDRGVNVAEAFF. V usage is TRBV19 and J usage is TRBJ1-1; TRBD1 aligns across 8 bases. The CDR3 spans 17 residues. Looked up from germline, CDR1 is LNHDA and CDR2 is SQIVND (reference sequence). J gave up 6 bases and V 1 base, and 13 bases lay outside the gene matches.

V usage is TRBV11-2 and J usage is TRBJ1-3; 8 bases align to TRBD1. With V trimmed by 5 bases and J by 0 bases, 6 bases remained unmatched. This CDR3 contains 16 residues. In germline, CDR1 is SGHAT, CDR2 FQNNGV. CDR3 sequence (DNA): TGTGCCAGCAGCCGGGACAGGACGAGCTCTGGAAACACCATATATTTT. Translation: CASSRDRTSSGNTIYF.

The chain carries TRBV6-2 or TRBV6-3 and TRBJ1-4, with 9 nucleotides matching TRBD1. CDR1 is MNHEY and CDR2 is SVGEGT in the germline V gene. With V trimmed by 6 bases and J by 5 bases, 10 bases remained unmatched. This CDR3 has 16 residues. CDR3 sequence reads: CASSSGQGRINEKLFF. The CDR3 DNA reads TGTGCCAGCAGCTCCGGACAGGGGAGGATAAATGAAAAACTGTTTTTT.

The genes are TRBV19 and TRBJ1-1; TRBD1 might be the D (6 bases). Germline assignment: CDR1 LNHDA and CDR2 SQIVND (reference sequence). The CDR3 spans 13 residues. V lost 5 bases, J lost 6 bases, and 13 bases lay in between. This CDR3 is CASSLRGGAEAFF. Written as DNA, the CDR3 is TGTGCCAGTAGTTTGAGAGGGGGGGCTGAAGCTTTCTTT.

The CDR3 reads CASSTGGVTEQFF. In DNA form, the CDR3 reads TGTGCCAGCAGCACGGGAGGGGTAACTGAGCAGTTCTTC. The genes are TRBV5-4 and TRBJ2-1, with 8 bases matching TRBD2. J was trimmed by 9 bases and V by 4 bases; bases with no gene match: 6. CDR3 size: 13 residues. Germline assignment: CDR1 SGHNT and CDR2 YYREEE (reference sequence).

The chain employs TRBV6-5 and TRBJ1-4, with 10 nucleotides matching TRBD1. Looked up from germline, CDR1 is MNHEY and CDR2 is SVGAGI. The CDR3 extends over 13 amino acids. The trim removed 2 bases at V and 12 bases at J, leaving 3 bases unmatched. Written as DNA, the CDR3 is TGTGCCAGCAGTTACAGGACAGGGGGTGAACTGTTTTTT. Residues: CASSYRTGGELFF.

CDR3 in amino acids: CASRRGLAGGYTDTQYF. CDR3 nucleotide sequence: TGTGCCAGCAGGAGAGGACTAGCGGGAGGGTACACAGATACGCAGTATTTT. This sequence joins TRBV2 and TRBJ2-3; 15 bases are shared with TRBD2. CDR3 length equals 17 residues. Germline V lookup: CDR1 SNHLY, CDR2 FYNNEI. The trim removed 6 bases at V and 2 bases at J, leaving 6 bases unmatched.